This TCR beta chain was sequenced for a study of blood T cell repertoires in COVID-19. TCRdb's copy holds only in-frame clones and misses some; the assay was immunoSEQ multiplex PCR. Here the sample spans about 150,000 clones, 80% to 90% being singletons. The CDR3 contains 14 residues. Germline V gene sequence: CDR1 SQVTM, CDR2 ANQGSEA. V lost 7 bases and J lost 3, with 16 bases in between. This clonotype was obtained from a woman aged 60-75 years with active COVID-19. V gene TRBV29-1 combines with J gene TRBJ1-3; D is possibly TRBD1 (5 bases). The sample taken for sequencing was peripheral blood. CDR3 amino acids: CSARPGQGGNTIYF. CDR3 DNA: TGCAGCGCCCGCCCAGGGCAAGGTGGAAACACCATATATTTT.